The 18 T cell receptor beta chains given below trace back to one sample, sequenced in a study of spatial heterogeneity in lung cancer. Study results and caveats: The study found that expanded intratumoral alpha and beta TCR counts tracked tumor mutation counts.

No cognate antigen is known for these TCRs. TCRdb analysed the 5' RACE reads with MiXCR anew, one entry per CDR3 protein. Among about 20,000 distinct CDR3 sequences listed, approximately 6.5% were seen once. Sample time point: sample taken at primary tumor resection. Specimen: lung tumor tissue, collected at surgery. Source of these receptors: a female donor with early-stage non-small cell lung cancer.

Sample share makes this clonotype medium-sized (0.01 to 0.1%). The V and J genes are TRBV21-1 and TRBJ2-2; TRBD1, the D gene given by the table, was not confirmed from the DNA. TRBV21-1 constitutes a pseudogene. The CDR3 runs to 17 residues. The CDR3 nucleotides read TGTGCCAGCAGCTCCTCGGGACGCATCGCGAACACCGGGGAGCTGTTTTTT. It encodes CASSSSGRIANTGELFF.

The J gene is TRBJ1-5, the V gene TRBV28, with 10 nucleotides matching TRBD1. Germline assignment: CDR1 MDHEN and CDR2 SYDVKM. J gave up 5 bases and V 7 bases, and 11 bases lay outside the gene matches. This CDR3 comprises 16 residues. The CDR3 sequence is CASTRAGQGKHQPQHF. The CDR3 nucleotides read TGTGCCAGCACCCGAGCGGGACAGGGGAAGCATCAGCCCCAGCATTTT.

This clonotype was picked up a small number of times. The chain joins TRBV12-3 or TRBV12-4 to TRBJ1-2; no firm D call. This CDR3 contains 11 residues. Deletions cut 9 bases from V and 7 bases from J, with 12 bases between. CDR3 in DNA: TGTGCCAGTGAGAGGGCTAGTGGCTACACCTTC. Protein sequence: CASERASGYTF.

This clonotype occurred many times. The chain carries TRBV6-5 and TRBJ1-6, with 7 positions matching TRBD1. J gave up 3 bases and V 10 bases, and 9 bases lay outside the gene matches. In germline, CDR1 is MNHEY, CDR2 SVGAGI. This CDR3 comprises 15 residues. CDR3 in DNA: TGTGCCACCCTTCAGGGGGAAGTCTATAATTCACCCCTCCACTTT. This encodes CATLQGEVYNSPLHF.

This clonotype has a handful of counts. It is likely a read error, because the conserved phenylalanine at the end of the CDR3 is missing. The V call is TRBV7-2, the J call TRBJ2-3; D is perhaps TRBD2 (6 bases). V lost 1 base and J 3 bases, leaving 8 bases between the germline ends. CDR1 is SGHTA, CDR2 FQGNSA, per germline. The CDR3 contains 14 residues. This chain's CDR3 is CASSLVGRTDTQYS. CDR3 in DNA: TGTGCCAGCAGCTTAGTCGGGAGAACAGATACGCAGTATTCT.

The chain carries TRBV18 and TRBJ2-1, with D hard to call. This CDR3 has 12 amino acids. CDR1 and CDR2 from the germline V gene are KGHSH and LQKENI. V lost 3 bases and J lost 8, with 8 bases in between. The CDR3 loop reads CASSPGPDEQFF. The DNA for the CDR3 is TGTGCCAGCTCACCTGGTCCCGATGAGCAGTTCTTC.

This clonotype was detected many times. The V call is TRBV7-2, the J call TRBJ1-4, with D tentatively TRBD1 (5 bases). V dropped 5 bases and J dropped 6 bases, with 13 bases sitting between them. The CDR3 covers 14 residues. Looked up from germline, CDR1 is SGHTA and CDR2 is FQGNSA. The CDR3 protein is CASSPGGGDEKLFF. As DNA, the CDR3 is TGTGCCAGCAGCCCAGGAGGAGGGGATGAAAAACTGTTTTTT.

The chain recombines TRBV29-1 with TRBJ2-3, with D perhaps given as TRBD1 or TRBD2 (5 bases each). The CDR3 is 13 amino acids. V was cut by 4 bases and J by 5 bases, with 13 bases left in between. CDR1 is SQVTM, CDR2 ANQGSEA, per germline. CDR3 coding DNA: TGCAGCGTTGCCGGGACGGCTCAAGATACGCAGTATTTT. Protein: CSVAGTAQDTQYF.

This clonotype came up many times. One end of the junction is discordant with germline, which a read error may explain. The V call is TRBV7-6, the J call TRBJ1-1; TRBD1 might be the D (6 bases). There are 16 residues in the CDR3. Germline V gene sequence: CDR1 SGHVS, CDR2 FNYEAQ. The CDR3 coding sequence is TGTGCCAGCAGCTTAGCGGTAGGACAGTTGAACGCTGAAGCTTTCTTT. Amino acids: CASSLAVGQLNAEAFF. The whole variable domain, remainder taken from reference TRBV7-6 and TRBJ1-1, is GAGVSQSPRYKVTKRGQDVALRCDPISGHVSLYWYRQALGQGPEFLTYFNYEAQQDKSGLPNDRFSAERPEGSISTLTIQRTEQRDSAMYRCASSLAVGQLNAEAFFGQGTRLTVV.

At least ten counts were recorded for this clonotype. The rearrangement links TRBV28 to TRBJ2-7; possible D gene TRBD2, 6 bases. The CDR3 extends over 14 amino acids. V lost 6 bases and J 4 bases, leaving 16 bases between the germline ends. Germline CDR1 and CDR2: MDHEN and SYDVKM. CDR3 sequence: CASSPPGSGYEQYF. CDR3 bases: TGTGCCAGCAGCCCGCCCGGGAGCGGGTACGAGCAGTACTTC.

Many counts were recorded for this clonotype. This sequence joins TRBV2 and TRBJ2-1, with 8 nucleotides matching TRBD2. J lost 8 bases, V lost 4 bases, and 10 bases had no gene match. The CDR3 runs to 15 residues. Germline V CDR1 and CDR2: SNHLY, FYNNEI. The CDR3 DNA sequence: TGTGCCAGCAGTGTGGACGGGGGGGCCTCGTATGAGCAGTTCTTC. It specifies CASSVDGGASYEQFF.

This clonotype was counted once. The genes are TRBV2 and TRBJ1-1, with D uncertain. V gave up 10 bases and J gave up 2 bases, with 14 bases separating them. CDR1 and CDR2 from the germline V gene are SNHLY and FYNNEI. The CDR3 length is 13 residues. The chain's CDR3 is CATLYRPNTEAFF. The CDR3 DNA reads TGTGCCACCCTGTACCGGCCAAACACTGAAGCTTTCTTT.

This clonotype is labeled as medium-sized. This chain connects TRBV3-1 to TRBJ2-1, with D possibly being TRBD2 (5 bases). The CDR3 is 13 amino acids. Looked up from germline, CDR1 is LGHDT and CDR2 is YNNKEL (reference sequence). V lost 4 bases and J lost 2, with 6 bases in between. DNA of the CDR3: TGTGCCAGCAGCCCGAGGGCCTACAATGAGCAGTTCTTC. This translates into CASSPRAYNEQFF.

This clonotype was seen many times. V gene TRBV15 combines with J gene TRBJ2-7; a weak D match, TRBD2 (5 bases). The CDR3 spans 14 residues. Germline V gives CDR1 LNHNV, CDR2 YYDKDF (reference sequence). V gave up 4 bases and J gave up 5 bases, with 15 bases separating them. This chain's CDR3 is CATSKDFSVHEQYF. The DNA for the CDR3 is TGTGCCACCAGCAAGGACTTCTCGGTCCACGAGCAGTACTTC.

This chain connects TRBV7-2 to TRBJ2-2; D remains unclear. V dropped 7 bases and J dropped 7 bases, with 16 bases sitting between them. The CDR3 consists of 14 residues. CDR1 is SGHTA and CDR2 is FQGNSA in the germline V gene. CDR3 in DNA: TGTGCCAGCACCCCGGGCCAAGGGTACGGGGAGCTGTTTTTT. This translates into CASTPGQGYGELFF.

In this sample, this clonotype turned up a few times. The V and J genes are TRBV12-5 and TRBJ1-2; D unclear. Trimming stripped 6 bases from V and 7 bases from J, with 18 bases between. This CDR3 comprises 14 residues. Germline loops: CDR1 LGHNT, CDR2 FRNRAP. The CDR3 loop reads CASGLDTAEGGYTF. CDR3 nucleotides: TGTGCTAGTGGACTCGACACGGCAGAGGGTGGCTACACCTTC.

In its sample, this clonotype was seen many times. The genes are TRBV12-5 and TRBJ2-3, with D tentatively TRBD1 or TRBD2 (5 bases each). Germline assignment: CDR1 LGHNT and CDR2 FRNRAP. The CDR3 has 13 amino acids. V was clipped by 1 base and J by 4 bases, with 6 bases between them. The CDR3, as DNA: TGTGCTAGTGGTTTGGGAGGGGCAGATACGCAGTATTTT. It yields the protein CASGLGGADTQYF.

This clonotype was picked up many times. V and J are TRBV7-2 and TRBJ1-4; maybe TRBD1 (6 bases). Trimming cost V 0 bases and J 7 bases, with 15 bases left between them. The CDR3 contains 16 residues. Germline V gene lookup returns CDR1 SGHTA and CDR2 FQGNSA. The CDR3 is CASSLAGAFTIEKLFF. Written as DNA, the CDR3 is TGTGCCAGCAGCTTAGCGGGGGCTTTTACCATTGAAAAACTGTTTTTT.